This T cell receptor (beta chain) was documented in a study of T cell responses to AZD1222 COVID-19 vaccine (dated by TCRdb to the early 2020s). At the level of the whole study: AZD1222 recipients whose second dose came at about 4 weeks and those whose second dose came at about 12 weeks were combined into one group, since spike-specific TCR depth and breadth did not differ between the two schedules. Enrollment into the trials was organized by age into subgroups of 18-55, 56-69 and 70-plus years, and those subgroups contained approximately 150, 30 and 60 TCR-sequenced participants, respectively. A total of 233 trial participants underwent TCR sequencing, of whom roughly 210 had received two doses of AZD1222 and some 26 had received two doses of the MenACWY control vaccine.

The time point label here, explained by the study, means: baseline before first vaccination. Samples from vaccinated people were obtained from the UK trials COV001 and COV002, which included a single-blind randomized controlled phase 2/3 trial of AZD1222 (ChAdOx1 nCoV-19) in healthy adults. For TCRbeta chain sequencing, PBMC samples were collected from trial participants at day 0 and at day 28 after the second dose. As for this clone: The clone's antigen remains unknown. The sample holds no much larger clone one base away, and base qualities are not on file.

Overall study outcomes, separate from this receptor: Epitopes outside the regions mutated in the B.1.351 and B.1.1.7 variants were reportedly recognized by nearly half of the unique spike-specific TCRs. CD4 TCRs associated with the vaccine covered the entire spike protein, and the dominant responses were in regions 160-218 and 743-854. Because no day 14 peak-response samples were available, repertoires were characterized only after the peak T cell response. Participants were mostly white British, with more females than males. The authors suggested clonal diversity may have been underestimated. In the small 56-69-year group, the increase in depth fell short of significance, most likely because of low power. After two AZD1222 doses, spike-specific TCR breadth and depth were significantly higher than at day 0 and than in MenACWY recipients. Conclusions about previously exposed vaccinees are limited because only six or seven AZD1222 recipients were SARS-CoV-2 seropositive at baseline.

The CDR3 regions of human TCRbeta chains were subjected to immunosequencing. From the authors' description of their analysis: Repertoire TCRs were matched against a reference library of SARS-CoV-2-specific TCRs generated with the MIRA antigen-specificity platform. Breadth meant the fraction of unique TCRs that were SARS-CoV-2-associated, whereas depth meant the fraction of total T cells that were SARS-CoV-2-associated. Using the MIRA data, each spike-specific TCR was mapped to the spike region that the TCR reacts to and placed in a CD4 or CD8 class. Log10-transformed breadth and depth values were compared by one-way ANOVA with Sidak's multiple comparisons tests. TCRdb limited this immuneACCESS table to in-frame rearrangements with V and J called. A share of clones is missing; checked studies link under half to unresolved V genes, and the rest is unexplained. The V and J calls and clone size were taken over from that table, and D and trimming were inferred from the DNA. This sample gives roughly 160,000 clones in total; around 87% of them show up just once. The ten largest clones represent about 6.9% of the sample.

The CDR3 measures 14 amino acids from cysteine to phenylalanine. Only the CDR3 part of the read is kept: 42 bases, read in frame from the first base. The V and J ends are trimmed by 4 bases and 4 bases, leaving 11 bases between them. CDR1 and CDR2 are drawn from the germline V gene: SGHNT, YENEEA. This TCR came from an adult in good health. The chain couples TRBV11-3 to TRBJ2-1, with the D gene not clear enough to name. The starting material was peripheral blood, obtained on day 0 of AZD1222 vaccination. The CDR3 is CASSSSGSYNEQFF. The nucleotide sequence reads as follows: TGTGCCAGCAGCTCGTCTGGCTCGTACAATGAGCAGTTCTTC. The full variable domain, completed from the reference TRBV11-3 and TRBJ2-1 proteins outside the CDR3, reads EAGVVQSPRYKIIEKKQPVAFWCNPISGHNTLYWYLQNLGQGPELLIRYENEEAVDDSQLPKDRFSAERLKGVDSTLKIQPAELGDSAVYLCASSSSGSYNEQFFGPGTRLTVL.